The clone carrying this T cell receptor beta chain showed up many times. Time point noted: newly diagnosed GD, antithyroid drugs for less than 3 months. TCR sequences were obtained from RNA taken from PBMCs. Assembly of TCR beta libraries relied on iRepertoire HTBI primers together with Arm-PCR of CDR3 regions. From the multiplex PCR reads, TCRdb called clonotypes with MiXCR, one entry per CDR3 protein. This table holds about 380,000 distinct CDR3 sequences, roughly 15% found once. This entry belongs to a study of regulatory T cells in long-lasting Graves disease. The junction had 7 bases not matched to a gene; V was cut back by 6 bases and J by 5 bases. This CDR3 has 14 residues. Germline lookup yields CDR1 SNHLY and CDR2 FYNNEI.

Sequencing used peripheral blood mononuclear cells (PBMCs), obtained at new diagnosis, from a patient treated with antithyroid drugs. V is TRBV2 and J is TRBJ1-1; 9 bases fit TRBD1. This clonotype originated in a female donor with Graves disease. For the CDR3, the DNA is TGTGCCAGCAGCCTAAACAGGGGGCAGACTGAAGCTTTCTTT. Amino acid sequence: CASSLNRGQTEAFF. Full variable domain (remainder filled in from reference TRBV2 and TRBJ1-1): EPEVTQTPSHQVTQMGQEVILRCVPISNHLYFYWYRQILGQKVEFLVSFYNNEISEKSEIFDDQFSVERPDGSNFTLKIRSTKLEDSAMYFCASSLNRGQTEAFFGQGTRLTVV.